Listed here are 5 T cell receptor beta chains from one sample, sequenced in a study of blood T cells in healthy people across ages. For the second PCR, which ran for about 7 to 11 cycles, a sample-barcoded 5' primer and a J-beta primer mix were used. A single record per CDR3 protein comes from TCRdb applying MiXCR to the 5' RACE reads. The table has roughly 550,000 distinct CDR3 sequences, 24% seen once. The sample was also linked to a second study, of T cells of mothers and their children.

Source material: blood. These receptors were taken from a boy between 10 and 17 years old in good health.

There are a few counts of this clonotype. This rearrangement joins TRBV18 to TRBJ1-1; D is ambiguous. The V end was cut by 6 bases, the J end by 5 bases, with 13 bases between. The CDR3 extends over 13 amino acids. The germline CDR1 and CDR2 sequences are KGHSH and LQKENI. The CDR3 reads CASSVGDRTEAFF. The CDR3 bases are TGTGCCAGCTCCGTCGGCGATCGGACTGAAGCTTTCTTT.

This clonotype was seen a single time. Here the CDR3 reads CAIKSGLYEQYF. The CDR3 nucleotides read TGTGCCATCAAATCCGGGTTGTACGAGCAGTACTTC. The chain uses TRBV10-3 and TRBJ2-7; D remains ambiguous. Trimming stripped 7 bases from V and 4 bases from J, with 11 bases between. The CDR3 contains 12 residues. Germline CDR1 and CDR2: ENHRY and SYGVKD.

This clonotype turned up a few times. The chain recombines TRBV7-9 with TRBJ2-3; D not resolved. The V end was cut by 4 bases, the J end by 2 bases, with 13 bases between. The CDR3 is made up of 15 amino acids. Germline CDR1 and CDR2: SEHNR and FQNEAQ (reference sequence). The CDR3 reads CASSSPLVDTDTQYF. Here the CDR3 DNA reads TGTGCCAGCAGCTCCCCCCTAGTGGACACAGATACGCAGTATTTT.

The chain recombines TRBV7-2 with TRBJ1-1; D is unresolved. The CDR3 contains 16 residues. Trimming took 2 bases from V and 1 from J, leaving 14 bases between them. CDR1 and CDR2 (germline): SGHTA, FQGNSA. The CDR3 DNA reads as TGTGCCAGCAGCTTACGAGTCGTCAGGAGGAACACTGAAGCTTTCTTT. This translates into CASSLRVVRRNTEAFF.

CDR3 coding DNA: TGTGCCAGCAGTTTAGAGGGGACAGGGGAGAGCGAGCAGTACTTC. Its protein is CASSLEGTGESEQYF. J is TRBJ2-7 and V is TRBV28; 10 bases fit TRBD1. The CDR3 runs 15 residues. CDR1 and CDR2 (germline): MDHEN, SYDVKM. The ends lost 2 bases at V and 6 bases at J; junction bases unmatched: 7.